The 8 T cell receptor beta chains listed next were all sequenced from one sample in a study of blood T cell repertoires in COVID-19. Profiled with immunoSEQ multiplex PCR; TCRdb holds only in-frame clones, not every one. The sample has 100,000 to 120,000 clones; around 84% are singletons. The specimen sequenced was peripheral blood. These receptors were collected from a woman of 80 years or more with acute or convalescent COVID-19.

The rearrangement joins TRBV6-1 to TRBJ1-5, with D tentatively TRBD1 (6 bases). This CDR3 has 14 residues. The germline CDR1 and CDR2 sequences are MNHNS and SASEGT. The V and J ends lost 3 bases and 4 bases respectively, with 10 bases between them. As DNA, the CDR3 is TGTGCCAGCAGTGATGGACAGCTGAATCAGCCCCAGCATTTT. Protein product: CASSDGQLNQPQHF.

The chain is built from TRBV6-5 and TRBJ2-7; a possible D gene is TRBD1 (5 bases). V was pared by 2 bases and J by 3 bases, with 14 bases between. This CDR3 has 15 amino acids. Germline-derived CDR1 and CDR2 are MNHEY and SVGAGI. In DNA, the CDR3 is TGTGCCAGCAGTTACGACCAGGGAAGGGTCTACGAGCAGTACTTC. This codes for CASSYDQGRVYEQYF.

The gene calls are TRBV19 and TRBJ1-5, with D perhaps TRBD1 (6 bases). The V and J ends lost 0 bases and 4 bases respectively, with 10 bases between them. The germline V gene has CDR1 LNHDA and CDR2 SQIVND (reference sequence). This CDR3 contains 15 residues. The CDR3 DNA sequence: TGTGCCAGTAGTATAGAAACAGGGACAAATCAGCCCCAGCATTTT. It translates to CASSIETGTNQPQHF.

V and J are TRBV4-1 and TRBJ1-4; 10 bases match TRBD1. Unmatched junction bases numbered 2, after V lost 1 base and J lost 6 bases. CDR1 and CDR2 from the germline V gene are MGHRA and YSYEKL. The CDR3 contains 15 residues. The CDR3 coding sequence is TGCGCCAGCAGCCAAGTAGGACAGGGGGATGAAAAACTGTTTTTT. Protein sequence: CASSQVGQGDEKLFF.

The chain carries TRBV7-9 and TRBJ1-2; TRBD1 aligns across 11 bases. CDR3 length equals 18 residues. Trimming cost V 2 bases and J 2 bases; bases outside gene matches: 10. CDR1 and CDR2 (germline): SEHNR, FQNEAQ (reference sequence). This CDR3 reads CASSLLQGQGGINYGYTF. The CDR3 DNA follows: TGTGCCAGCAGCTTACTTCAGGGACAGGGGGGAATAAACTATGGCTACACCTTC.

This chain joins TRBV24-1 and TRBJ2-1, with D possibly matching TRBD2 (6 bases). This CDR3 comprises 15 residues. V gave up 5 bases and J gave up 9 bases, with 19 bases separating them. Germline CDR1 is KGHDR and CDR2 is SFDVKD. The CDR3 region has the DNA TGTGCCACCAGTGTAGGGACTCCAGGTGTGATTGAGCAGTTCTTC. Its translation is CATSVGTPGVIEQFF.

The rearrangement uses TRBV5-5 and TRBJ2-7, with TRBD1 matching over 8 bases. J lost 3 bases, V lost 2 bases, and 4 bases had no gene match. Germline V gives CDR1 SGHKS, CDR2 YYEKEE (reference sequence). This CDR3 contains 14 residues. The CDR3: CASSFDRGGYEQYF. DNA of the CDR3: TGTGCCAGCAGCTTTGACAGGGGAGGCTACGAGCAGTACTTC.

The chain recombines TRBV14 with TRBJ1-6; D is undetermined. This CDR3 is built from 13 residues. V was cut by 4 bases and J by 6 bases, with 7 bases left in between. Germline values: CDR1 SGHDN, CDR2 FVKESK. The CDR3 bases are TGTGCCAGCAGCCCGACTCGTAATTCACCCCTCCACTTT. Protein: CASSPTRNSPLHF.